This T cell receptor (beta chain) emerged from a study of a mutant IDH1 vaccine in newly diagnosed glioma. Across the study: Week 35 brought visit V12, which was followed by visit V13 at week 47.

Some clones are missing from TCRdb's copy, which holds only in-frame ones; the method was immunoSEQ multiplex PCR. The sample yields fewer than 60,000 clones, approximately 65% seen once. Points on this clone: Its antigen is still unknown.

The CDR3 runs to 17 residues. The V end was cut by 4 bases, the J end by 0 bases, with 16 bases between. Germline CDR1 MNHNS, CDR2 SASEGT. Described time point: week 47, end of study. Every single dose of the vaccine, 300 ug of mutant IDH1 20-mer peptide, came with topical imiquimod. Each of the donors came in with new WHO grade 3 or 4 astrocytomas that were IDH1-mutant and ATRX-lost. The source material was peripheral blood mononuclear cells (PBMCs), sampled from a glioma patient whose treatment included an IDH1 peptide vaccine. The gene calls are TRBV6-1 and TRBJ1-3; the D gene is possibly TRBD1 (6 bases). The sequence was collected from a man aged 35-49 years with glioma. Some clones in this sample may be carry-over from other donors' samples. The CDR3 region has the DNA TGTGCCAGCAGTGCTTACTCCAGGGGTCCCTCTGGAAACACCATATATTTT. Translation gives CASSAYSRGPSGNTIYF.